This entry concerns a single T cell receptor beta chain. This specimen belongs to a study of patients and donors after allogeneic stem cell transplantation. The CDR3 has 12 residues. The germline CDR1 and CDR2 sequences are SQVTM and ANQGSEA. Trimming removed 7 bases from V and 3 bases from J; junction bases left unmatched: 6. TCRdb re-derived calls from the RT-PCR reads in MiXCR, one entry per CDR3 protein. The top ten hold less than 20% of the sample, which has some 10,000 distinct CDR3 sequences, about 4% seen once. The receptor comes from a human donor who was either an allogeneic HSCT recipient or a stem cell or donor lymphocyte infusion donor (not recorded which). It is not recorded whose cells these are; they may come from a transplant donor. Sequencing input: blood, either unsorted or a sorted T cell fraction (not recorded which). The chain is built from TRBV29-1 and TRBJ2-7; 7 bases match TRBD1. The CDR3 loop is CSGQGVGYEQYF. CDR3 bases: TGCAGCGGTCAGGGGGTTGGCTACGAGCAGTACTTC.